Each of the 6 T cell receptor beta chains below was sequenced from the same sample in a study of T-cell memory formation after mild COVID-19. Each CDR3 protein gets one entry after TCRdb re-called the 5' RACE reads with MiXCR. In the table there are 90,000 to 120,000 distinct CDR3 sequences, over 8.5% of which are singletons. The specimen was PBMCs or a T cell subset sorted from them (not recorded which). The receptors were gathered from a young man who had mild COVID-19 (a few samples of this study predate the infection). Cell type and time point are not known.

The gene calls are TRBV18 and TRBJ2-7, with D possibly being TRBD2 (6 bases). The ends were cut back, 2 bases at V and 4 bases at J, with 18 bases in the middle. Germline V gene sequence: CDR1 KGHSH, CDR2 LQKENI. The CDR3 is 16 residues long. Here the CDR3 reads CASSPVPRGEGYEQYV. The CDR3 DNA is TGTGCCAGCTCACCAGTCCCGCGGGGAGAGGGGTACGAGCAGTACGTC.

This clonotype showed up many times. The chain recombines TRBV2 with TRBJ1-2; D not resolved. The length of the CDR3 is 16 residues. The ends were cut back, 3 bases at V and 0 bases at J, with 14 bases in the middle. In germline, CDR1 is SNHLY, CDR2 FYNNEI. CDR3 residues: CASSDIGLRANYGYTF. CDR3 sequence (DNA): TGTGCCAGCAGTGATATCGGCCTACGGGCTAACTATGGCTACACCTTC.

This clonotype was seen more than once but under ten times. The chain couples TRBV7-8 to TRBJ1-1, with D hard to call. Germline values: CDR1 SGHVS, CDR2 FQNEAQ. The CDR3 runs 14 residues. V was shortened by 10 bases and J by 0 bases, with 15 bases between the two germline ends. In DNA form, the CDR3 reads TGTGCCATAAGGACCCTATCTATGAACACTGAAGCTTTCTTT. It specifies CAIRTLSMNTEAFF.

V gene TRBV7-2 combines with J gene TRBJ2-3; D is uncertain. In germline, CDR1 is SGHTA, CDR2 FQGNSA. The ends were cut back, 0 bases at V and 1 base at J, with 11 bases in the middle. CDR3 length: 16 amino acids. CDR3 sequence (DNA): TGTGCCAGCAGCTTAGCGCCAAGCCGGGGCACAGATACGCAGTATTTT. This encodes CASSLAPSRGTDTQYF.

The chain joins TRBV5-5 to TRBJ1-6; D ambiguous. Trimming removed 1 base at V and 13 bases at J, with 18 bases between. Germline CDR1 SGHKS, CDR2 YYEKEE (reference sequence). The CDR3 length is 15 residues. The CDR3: CASSLSSVSFGPLHF. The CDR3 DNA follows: TGTGCCAGCAGCTTGTCCTCTGTGTCTTTTGGGCCCCTCCACTTT. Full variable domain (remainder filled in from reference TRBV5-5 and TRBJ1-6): DAGVTQSPTHLIKTRGQQVTLRCSPISGHKSVSWYQQVLGQGPQFIFQYYEKEERGRGNFPDRFSARQFPNYSSELNVNALLLGDSALYLCASSLSSVSFGPLHFGNGTRLTVT.

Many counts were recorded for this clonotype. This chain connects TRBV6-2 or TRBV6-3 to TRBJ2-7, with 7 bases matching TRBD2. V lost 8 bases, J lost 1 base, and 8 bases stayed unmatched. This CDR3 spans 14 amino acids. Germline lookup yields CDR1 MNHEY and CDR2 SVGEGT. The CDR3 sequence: CASSPSGPSYEQYF. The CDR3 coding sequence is TGTGCCAGCTCTCCTAGCGGTCCTTCCTACGAGCAGTACTTC.